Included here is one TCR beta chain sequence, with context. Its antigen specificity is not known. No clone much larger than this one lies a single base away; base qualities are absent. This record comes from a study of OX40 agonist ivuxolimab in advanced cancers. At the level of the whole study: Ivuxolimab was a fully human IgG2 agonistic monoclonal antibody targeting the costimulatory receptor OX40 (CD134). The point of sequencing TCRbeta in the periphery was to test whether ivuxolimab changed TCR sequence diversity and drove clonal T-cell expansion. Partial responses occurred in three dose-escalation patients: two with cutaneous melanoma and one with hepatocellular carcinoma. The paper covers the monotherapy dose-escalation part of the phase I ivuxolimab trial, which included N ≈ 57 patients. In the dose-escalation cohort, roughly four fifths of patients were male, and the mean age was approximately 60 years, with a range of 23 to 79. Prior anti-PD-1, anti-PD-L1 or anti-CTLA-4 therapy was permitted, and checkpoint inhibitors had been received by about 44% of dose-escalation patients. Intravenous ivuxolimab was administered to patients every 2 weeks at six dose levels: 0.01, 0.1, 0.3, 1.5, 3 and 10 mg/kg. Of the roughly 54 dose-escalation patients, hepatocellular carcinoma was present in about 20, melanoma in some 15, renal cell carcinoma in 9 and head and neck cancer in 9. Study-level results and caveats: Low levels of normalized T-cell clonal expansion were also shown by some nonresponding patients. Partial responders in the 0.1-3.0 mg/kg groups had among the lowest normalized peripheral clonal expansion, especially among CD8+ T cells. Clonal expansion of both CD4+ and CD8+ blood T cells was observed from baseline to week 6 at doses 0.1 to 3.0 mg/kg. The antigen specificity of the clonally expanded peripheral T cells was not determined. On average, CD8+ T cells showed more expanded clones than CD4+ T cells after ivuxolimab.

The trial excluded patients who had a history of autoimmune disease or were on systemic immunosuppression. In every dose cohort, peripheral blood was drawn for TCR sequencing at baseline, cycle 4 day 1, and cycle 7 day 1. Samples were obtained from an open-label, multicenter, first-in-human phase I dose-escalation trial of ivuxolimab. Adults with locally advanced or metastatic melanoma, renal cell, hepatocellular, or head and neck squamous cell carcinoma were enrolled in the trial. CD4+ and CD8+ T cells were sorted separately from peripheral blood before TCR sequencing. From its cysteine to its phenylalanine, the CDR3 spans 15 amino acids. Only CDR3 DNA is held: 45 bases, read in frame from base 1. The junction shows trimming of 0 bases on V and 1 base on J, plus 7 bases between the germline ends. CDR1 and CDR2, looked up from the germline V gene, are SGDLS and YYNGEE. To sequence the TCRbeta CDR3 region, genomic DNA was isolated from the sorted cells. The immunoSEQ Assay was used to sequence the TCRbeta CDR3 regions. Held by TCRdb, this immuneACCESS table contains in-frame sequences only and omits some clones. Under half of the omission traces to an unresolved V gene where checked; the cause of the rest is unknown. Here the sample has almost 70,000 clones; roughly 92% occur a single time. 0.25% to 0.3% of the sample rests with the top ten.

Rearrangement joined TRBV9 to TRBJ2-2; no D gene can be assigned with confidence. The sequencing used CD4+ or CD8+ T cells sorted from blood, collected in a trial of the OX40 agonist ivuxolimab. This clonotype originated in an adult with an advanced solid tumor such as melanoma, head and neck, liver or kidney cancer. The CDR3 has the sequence CASSVGSENTGELFF. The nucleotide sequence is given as TGTGCCAGCAGCGTAGGTTCGGAGAACACCGGGGAGCTGTTTTTT.